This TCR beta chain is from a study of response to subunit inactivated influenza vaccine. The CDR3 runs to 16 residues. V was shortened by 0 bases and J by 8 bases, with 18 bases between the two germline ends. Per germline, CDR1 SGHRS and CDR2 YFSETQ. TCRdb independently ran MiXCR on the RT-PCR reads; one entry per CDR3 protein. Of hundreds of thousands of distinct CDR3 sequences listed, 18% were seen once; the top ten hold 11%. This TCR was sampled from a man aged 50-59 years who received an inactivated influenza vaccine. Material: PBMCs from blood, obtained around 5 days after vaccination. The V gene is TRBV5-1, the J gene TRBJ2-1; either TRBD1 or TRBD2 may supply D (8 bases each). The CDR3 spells CASSLGGRTGMDEQFF. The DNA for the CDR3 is TGCGCCAGCAGCTTGGGCGGGAGGACAGGGATGGATGAGCAGTTCTTC.